These 21 T cell receptor beta chains share one sample of origin, sequenced in a study of T cell repertoires in cytomegalovirus infection. MiXCR, run by TCRdb on the reads, gives a single entry per CDR3 protein. This sample yields 200,000 to 250,000 distinct CDR3 sequences, of which 5% to 8.5% are seen a single time; under 7.5% belongs to the top ten. The specimen was PBMCs. The receptors originated from a human donor in good health (CMV status not recorded). Some clones in this sample may be carry-over from other donors' samples.

This clonotype has ten or more counts. The rearrangement links TRBV7-2 to TRBJ2-7; D perhaps matches TRBD2 (7 bases). Looked up from germline, CDR1 is SGHTA and CDR2 is FQGNSA. This CDR3 comprises 17 residues. V shed 3 bases and J shed 0 bases, with 18 bases lying between them. The CDR3 coding sequence is TGTGCCAGCAGCTTGGCGTGGGCGGGGGCCCTCTCCTACGAGCAGTACTTC. Translating it yields CASSLAWAGALSYEQYF.

This clonotype was detected many times. A read error may be the cause here, since a much bigger clone is one base away. The chain links TRBV5-5 to TRBJ2-3; D is uncertain. Per germline, CDR1 SGHKS and CDR2 YYEKEE (reference sequence). This CDR3 comprises 14 residues. The V end was cut by 4 bases, the J end by 0 bases, with 9 bases between. CDR3 in DNA: TGTGCCAGCAGCACCGGACGGAGCACAGATACGCAGTATTTT. This encodes CASSTGRSTDTQYF. Full variable domain (outside the CDR3, taken from reference TRBV5-5 and TRBJ2-3): DAGVTQSPTHLIKTRGQQVTLRCSPISGHKSVSWYQQVLGQGPQFIFQYYEKEERGRGNFPDRFSARQFPNYSSELNVNALLLGDSALYLCASSTGRSTDTQYFGPGTRLTVL.

This clonotype has at least ten counts. The chain carries TRBV7-2 and TRBJ2-1; 7 bases match TRBD2. The CDR3 consists of 13 residues. The V and J ends lost 5 bases and 9 bases, in that order; junction bases with no gene match: 7. Germline lookup yields CDR1 SGHTA and CDR2 FQGNSA. In nucleotides, the CDR3 is TGTGCCAGCAGCCCGGGGGGTAAAGGTGAGCAGTTCTTC. This encodes CASSPGGKGEQFF.

This clonotype was recorded many times. This chain connects TRBV7-2 to TRBJ2-1, with TRBD2 matching over 7 bases. J lost 6 bases, V lost 1 base, and 6 bases had no gene match. There are 15 residues in the CDR3. Germline V gives CDR1 SGHTA, CDR2 FQGNSA. The CDR3 protein is CASSLGTSEANEQFF. In DNA, the CDR3 is TGTGCCAGCAGCTTAGGTACTAGCGAGGCCAATGAGCAGTTCTTC. The full variable domain, its missing parts supplied by reference TRBV7-2 and TRBJ2-1, is GAGVSQSPSNKVTEKGKDVELRCDPISGHTALYWYRQSLGQGLEFLIYFQGNSAPDKSGLPSDRFSAERTGGSVSTLTIQRTQQEDSAVYLCASSLGTSEANEQFFGPGTRLTVL.

This clonotype was seen only a few times. The CDR3 DNA sequence: TGTGCCTGGAGTGTACTTGAGGACGCGGGGAGGCCTGAAGCTTTCTTT. Its protein product is CAWSVLEDAGRPEAFF. V and J are TRBV30 and TRBJ1-1; D ambiguous. The germline V gene has CDR1 GTSNPN and CDR2 SVGIG (reference sequence). This CDR3 is 16 amino acids long. The ends were cut back, 0 bases at V and 6 bases at J, with 20 bases in the middle.

This clonotype has a count of ten or more. The DNA of the CDR3 is TGTGCTAGTGGCTCCCAAATAGCAACGGCCTCCTACGAGCAGTACTTC. Encoded protein: CASGSQIATASYEQYF. This chain joins TRBV12-5 and TRBJ2-7; D is undetermined. V lost 6 bases and J lost 0, with 18 bases in between. The CDR3 has 16 residues. Germline V lookup: CDR1 LGHNT, CDR2 FRNRAP.

This clonotype occurred many times. J is TRBJ1-5 and V is TRBV12-3 or TRBV12-4, with TRBD1 as a possible D gene (5 bases). V lost 5 bases to trimming and J lost 5 bases, with 13 bases between them. CDR3 length: 14 residues. The chain's CDR3 is CASSLQGGDQPQHF. DNA of the CDR3: TGTGCCAGCAGTCTTCAGGGAGGGGATCAGCCCCAGCATTTT.

This clonotype came up many times. The gene calls are TRBV7-6 and TRBJ2-2, with D possibly being TRBD1 or TRBD2 (6 bases each). This CDR3 is 18 amino acids long. Germline values: CDR1 SGHVS, CDR2 FNYEAQ. The ends were cut back, 4 bases at V and 1 base at J, with 19 bases in the middle. The CDR3 DNA reads TGTGCCAGCAGCTGGCTCCCTCACAGGGAGGAGAACACCGGGGAGCTGTTTTTT. Amino acid sequence: CASSWLPHREENTGELFF.

This clonotype was recorded at least ten times. The chain couples TRBV29-1 to TRBJ1-1; no firm D call. Germline CDR1 is SQVTM and CDR2 is ANQGSEA. With 1 base removed from V and 6 bases from J, the gap between germline ends came to 6 bases. This CDR3 comprises 11 residues. CDR3 bases: TGCAGCGTTGAAGGACTATCTGAAGCTTTCTTT. Its translation: CSVEGLSEAFF. The whole variable domain, filled in from reference TRBV29-1 and TRBJ1-1, reads SAVISQKPSRDICQRGTSLTIQCQVDSQVTMMFWYRQQPGQSLTLIATANQGSEATYESGFVIDKFPISRPNLTFSTLTVSNMSPEDSSIYLCSVEGLSEAFFGQGTRLTVV.

V and J are TRBV20-1 and TRBJ2-7; possibly TRBD1 for D (5 bases). The CDR3 length is 13 residues. CDR1 is DFQATT, CDR2 SNEGSKA, per germline (reference sequence). V lost 1 base to trimming and J lost 0 bases, with 7 bases between them. The CDR3 here is CSARAGHSYEQYF. The CDR3 DNA reads as TGCAGTGCTAGAGCAGGACACTCCTACGAGCAGTACTTC.

The chain is built from TRBV6-2 or TRBV6-3 and TRBJ1-1, with 7 bases fitting TRBD1. Per germline, CDR1 MNHEY and CDR2 SVGEGT. Germline trimming cut 2 bases from V and 4 bases from J; bases unmatched to any gene: 1. The CDR3 is made up of 13 amino acids. DNA for the CDR3: TGTGCCAGCAGTTACAGGACAGGCACTGAAGCTTTCTTT. Translation gives CASSYRTGTEAFF.

In the case of this clonotype: A much bigger clone sits one base away, suggesting this may be a read error. The chain is built from TRBV28 and TRBJ1-6, with D perhaps TRBD1 (5 bases). Germline-derived CDR1 and CDR2 are MDHEN and SYDVKM. The CDR3 is made up of 16 amino acids. Trimming shortened V by 6 bases and J by 7 bases, and 19 bases separated the two germline ends. This chain's CDR3 is CASRPPAGMWNSPLHF. CDR3 nucleotides: TGTGCCAGCAGACCCCCTGCAGGGATGTGGAATTCACCCCTCCACTTT.

This clonotype was found many times. This sequence joins TRBV6-2 or TRBV6-3 and TRBJ2-1, with D possibly matching TRBD1 (6 bases). V lost 6 bases and J lost 6, with 18 bases in between. Germline lookup yields CDR1 MNHEY and CDR2 SVGEGT. The CDR3 is 15 amino acids. This CDR3 is CASRLTGNWGNEQFF. In DNA, the CDR3 is TGTGCCAGCAGGTTAACAGGGAACTGGGGCAATGAGCAGTTCTTC.

The table lists this clonotype with many counts. The rearrangement joins TRBV7-6 to TRBJ2-2; D not resolved. V was trimmed by 5 bases and J by 4 bases, leaving 14 bases between them. From germline, CDR1 is SGHVS and CDR2 FNYEAQ. CDR3 length: 15 amino acids. The DNA for the CDR3 is TGTGCCAGCAGCCTCGCCCGGAGTTTCACCGGGGAGCTGTTTTTT. Translation gives CASSLARSFTGELFF.

Ten or more counts support this clonotype. The genes are TRBV7-2 and TRBJ1-2; the D gene is possibly TRBD1 (5 bases). This CDR3 spans 12 amino acids. The germline V gene encodes CDR1 SGHTA and CDR2 FQGNSA. Trimming left V 5 bases short and J 6 bases short, with 10 bases between. CDR3 loop: CASSGGVHGYTF. In DNA, the CDR3 is TGTGCCAGCAGCGGAGGGGTTCATGGCTACACCTTC.

This clonotype was recorded at least ten times. The chain carries TRBV28 and TRBJ1-6; D not resolved. Germline V gives CDR1 MDHEN, CDR2 SYDVKM. CDR3 length: 13 residues. Trimming stripped 5 bases from V and 6 bases from J, with 8 bases between. The CDR3 nucleotides read TGTGCCAGCAGTCCCTCATTTAATTCACCCCTCCACTTT. Translating gives CASSPSFNSPLHF.

This clonotype was recorded at least ten times. The genes are TRBV7-2 and TRBJ1-4; D might be TRBD1 (5 bases). V was trimmed by 5 bases and J by 12 bases, leaving 16 bases between them. The CDR3 loop spans 13 amino acids. Germline V gives CDR1 SGHTA, CDR2 FQGNSA. The CDR3 region has the DNA TGTGCCAGCAGCGGGTGGCGGGGCACGGAACTGTTTTTT. Translation gives CASSGWRGTELFF.

Many counts were recorded for this clonotype. The rearrangement links TRBV25-1 to TRBJ1-5; the D is unclear. V was trimmed by 8 bases and J by 7 bases, leaving 18 bases between them. Germline V gives CDR1 MGHDK, CDR2 SYGVNS. The CDR3 covers 14 residues. The CDR3 sequence is CASSSTGPGQPQHF. DNA for the CDR3: TGTGCCAGCTCCTCTACGGGTCCCGGACAGCCCCAGCATTTT.

This clonotype was counted many times. This chain links TRBV28 with TRBJ1-5; no definite D call. The CDR3 extends over 11 amino acids. From germline, CDR1 is MDHEN and CDR2 SYDVKM. Trimming removed 5 bases at V and 5 bases at J, with 4 bases between. The CDR3 bases are TGTGCCAGCAGTGTGCATCAGCCCCAGCATTTT. Amino acid sequence: CASSVHQPQHF.

This clonotype was counted many times. The V gene is TRBV9, the J gene TRBJ2-3; weak D call: TRBD2 (6 bases). Per the germline V gene, CDR1 is SGDLS and CDR2 is YYNGEE. V was clipped by 2 bases and J by 4 bases, with 8 bases between them. The length of the CDR3 is 13 residues. The CDR3 loop is CASSVERADTQYF. The CDR3 region has the DNA TGTGCCAGCAGCGTCGAGCGGGCAGATACGCAGTATTTT.

The sample holds many counts of this clonotype. The genes are TRBV7-2 and TRBJ2-3, with TRBD2 matching 9 bases. Germline CDR1 and CDR2: SGHTA and FQGNSA. The ends lost 4 bases at V and 3 bases at J; junction bases unmatched: 5. The CDR3 is 15 amino acids. The CDR3 DNA follows: TGTGCCAGCAGCTCCTCAGCGGGGGGTACAGATACGCAGTATTTT. Translated: CASSSSAGGTDTQYF.